The TCR beta chain described here comes from a study of blood T cell repertoires in COVID-19. Turning to the study itself: The samples span acute and convalescent COVID-19 from the United States, Italy and Spain. PBMCs, B-cell-depleted T cells, or T cells provided the cDNA or gDNA that made up the material.

Study processing details: Estimation of nucleated cell counts relied on the amplification of reference gene primers. Data came from immunoSEQ multiplex PCR; TCRdb stores just in-frame clones and leaves some out. The V and J calls and the clone size are those of that table, but D and trimming were determined from the DNA. Among about 190,000 clones listed, less than 85% were seen once. The junction had 10 bases not matched to a gene; V was cut back by 8 bases and J by 6 bases. The CDR3 is 13 residues long. CDR1 SNHLY and CDR2 FYNNEI come from the germline V gene. V usage is TRBV2 and J usage is TRBJ2-7, with TRBD2 matching over 7 bases. Sequencing was done on a sample of peripheral blood. This clonotype originated in a man aged 45 to 65 who had recovered from COVID-19. The CDR3 here is CASLGGRAPEQYF. CDR3 nucleotide sequence: TGTGCCAGCTTGGGGGGGAGGGCCCCCGAGCAGTACTTC.